The clone carrying this T cell receptor (beta chain) has just a few counts. What it binds is not known. Amplification of TCR alpha and beta CDR3 regions from RNA used iRepertoire nested multiplex PCR. Input was roughly 95-450 ng of tissue mRNA or PBMC total RNA. Each CDR3 protein gets one entry after TCRdb re-called the multiplex PCR reads with MiXCR. Of 150,000 to 200,000 distinct CDR3 sequences in the sample, around 42% are singletons; the top ten hold 4% to 6.5%. This record comes from a study of glioma-infiltrating T cells. Study-wide points: Non-neoplastic patients had below-expected tissue-blood divergence, while all gliomas exceeded expectation.

CDR1 and CDR2 from the germline V gene are MNHNS and SASEGT. The CDR3 consists of 12 residues. V lost 8 bases and J lost 10; bases outside the gene matches: 4. The chain is built from TRBV6-1 and TRBJ2-1, with 11 bases fitting TRBD2. The receptor was derived from a human donor with low-grade glioma or glioblastoma, undergoing nonglioma brain surgery, or in good health (not recorded which). The material sequenced was glioma tissue, nonneoplastic brain tissue, or PBMCs (not recorded which). Written as DNA, the CDR3 is TGTGCCAGCTTTAGCGGGAGGGGGGAGCAGTTCTTC. Its protein product is CASFSGRGEQFF.